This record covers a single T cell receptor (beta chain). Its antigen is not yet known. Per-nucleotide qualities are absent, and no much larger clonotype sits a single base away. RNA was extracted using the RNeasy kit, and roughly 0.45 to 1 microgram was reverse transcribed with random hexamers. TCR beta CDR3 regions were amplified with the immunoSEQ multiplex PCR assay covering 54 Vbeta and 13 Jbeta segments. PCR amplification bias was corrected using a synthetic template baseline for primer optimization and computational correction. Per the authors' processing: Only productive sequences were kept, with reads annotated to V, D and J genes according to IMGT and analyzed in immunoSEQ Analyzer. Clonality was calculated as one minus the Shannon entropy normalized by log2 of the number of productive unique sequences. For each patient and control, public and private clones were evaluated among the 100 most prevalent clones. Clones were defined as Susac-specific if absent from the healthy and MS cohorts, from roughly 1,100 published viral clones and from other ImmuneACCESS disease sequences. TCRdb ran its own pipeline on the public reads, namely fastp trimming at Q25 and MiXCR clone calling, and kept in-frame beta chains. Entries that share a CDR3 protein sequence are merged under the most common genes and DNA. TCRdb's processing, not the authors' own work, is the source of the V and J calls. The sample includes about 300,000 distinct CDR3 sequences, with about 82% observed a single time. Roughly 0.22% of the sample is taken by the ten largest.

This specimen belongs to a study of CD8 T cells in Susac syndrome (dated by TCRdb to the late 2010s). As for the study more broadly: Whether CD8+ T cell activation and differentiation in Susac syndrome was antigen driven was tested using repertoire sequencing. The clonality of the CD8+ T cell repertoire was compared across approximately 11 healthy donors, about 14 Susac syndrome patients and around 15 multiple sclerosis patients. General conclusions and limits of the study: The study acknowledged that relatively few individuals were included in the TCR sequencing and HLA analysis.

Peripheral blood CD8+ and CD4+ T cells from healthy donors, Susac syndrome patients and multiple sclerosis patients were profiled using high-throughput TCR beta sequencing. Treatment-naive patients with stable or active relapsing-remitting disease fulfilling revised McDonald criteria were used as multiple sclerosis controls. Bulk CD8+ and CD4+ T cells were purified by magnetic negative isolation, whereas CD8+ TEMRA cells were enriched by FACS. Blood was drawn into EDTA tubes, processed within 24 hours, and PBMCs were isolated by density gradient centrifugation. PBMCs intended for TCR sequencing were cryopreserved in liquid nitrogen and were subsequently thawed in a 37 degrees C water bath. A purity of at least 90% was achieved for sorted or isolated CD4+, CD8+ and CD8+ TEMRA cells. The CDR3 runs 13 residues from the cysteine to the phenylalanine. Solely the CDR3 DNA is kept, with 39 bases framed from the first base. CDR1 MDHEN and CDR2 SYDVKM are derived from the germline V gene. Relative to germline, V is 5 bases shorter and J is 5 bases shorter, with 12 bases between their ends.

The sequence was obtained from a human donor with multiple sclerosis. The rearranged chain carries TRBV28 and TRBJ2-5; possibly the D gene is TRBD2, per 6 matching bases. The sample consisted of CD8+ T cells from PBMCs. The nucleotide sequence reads TGTGCCAGCAGTCCCAGTGGGGGGGAGACCCAGTACTTC. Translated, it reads CASSPSGGETQYF. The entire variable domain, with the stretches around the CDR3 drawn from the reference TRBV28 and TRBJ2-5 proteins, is DVKVTQSSRYLVKRTGEKVFLECVQDMDHENMFWYRQDPGLGLRLIYFSYDVKMKEKGDIPEGYSVSREKKERFSLILESASTNQTSMYLCASSPSGGETQYFGPGTRLLVL.